This record looks at one T cell receptor beta chain sequence and its context. The data belong to a study of blood T cell repertoires in COVID-19. Whole-study context: Collection of acute and convalescent COVID-19 samples took place in the United States, Italy and Spain. In each case, the material was cDNA or gDNA derived from T cells, B-cell-depleted T cells, or PBMCs.

Germline CDR1 and CDR2: SGHNT and YYREEE (reference sequence). The CDR3 length is 15 residues. With 4 bases clipped from V and 2 bases from J, the junction kept 4 bases outside the gene matches. Original analysis: Researchers report that nucleated cell counts were estimated from reference gene primer amplification. Some clones are missing from TCRdb's copy, which holds only in-frame ones; the method was immunoSEQ multiplex PCR. V, J and clone size are taken as reported in that table, and D and trimming were inferred from the DNA itself. The data contain approximately 140,000 clones, around 80% of them seen just once; the ten biggest clones take up 5% to 7.5%.

The TCR comes from a human donor in a cohort sampled during active COVID-19. The sample was peripheral blood. V is TRBV5-4 and J is TRBJ2-5; TRBD1 matches 11 bases. CDR3 in amino acids: CASSQGTGGQETQYF. DNA of the CDR3: TGTGCCAGCAGCCAAGGGACAGGGGGACAAGAGACCCAGTACTTC.